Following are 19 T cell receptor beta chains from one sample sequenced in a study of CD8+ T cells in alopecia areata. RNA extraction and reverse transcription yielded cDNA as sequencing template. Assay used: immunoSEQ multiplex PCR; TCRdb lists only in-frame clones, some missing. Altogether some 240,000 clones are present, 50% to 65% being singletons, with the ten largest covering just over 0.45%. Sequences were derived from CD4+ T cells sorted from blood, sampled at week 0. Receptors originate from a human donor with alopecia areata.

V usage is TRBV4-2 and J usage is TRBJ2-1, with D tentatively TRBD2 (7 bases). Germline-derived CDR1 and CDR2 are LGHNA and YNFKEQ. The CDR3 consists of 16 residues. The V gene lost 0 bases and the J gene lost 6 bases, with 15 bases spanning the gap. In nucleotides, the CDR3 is TGTGCCAGCAGCCAAGATCGAGGGGGAGGGGCCAATGAGCAGTTCTTC. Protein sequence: CASSQDRGGGANEQFF.

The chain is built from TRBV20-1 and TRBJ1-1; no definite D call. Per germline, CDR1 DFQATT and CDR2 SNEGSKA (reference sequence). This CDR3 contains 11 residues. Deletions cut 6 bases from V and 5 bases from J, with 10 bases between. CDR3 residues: CSAQINTEAFF. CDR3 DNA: TGCAGTGCCCAGATTAATACTGAAGCTTTCTTT.

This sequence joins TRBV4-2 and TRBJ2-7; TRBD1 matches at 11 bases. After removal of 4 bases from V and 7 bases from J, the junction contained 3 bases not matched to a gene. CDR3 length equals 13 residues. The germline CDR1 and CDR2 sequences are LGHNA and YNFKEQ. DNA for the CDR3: TGTGCCAGCAGCCCGGACAGGGGGCGTGAGCAGTACTTC. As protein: CASSPDRGREQYF.

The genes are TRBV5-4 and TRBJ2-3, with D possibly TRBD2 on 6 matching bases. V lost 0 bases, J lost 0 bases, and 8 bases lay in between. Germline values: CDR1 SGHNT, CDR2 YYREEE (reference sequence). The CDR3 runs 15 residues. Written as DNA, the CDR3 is TGTGCCAGCAGCTTGGTGGGACTGAGCACAGATACGCAGTATTTT. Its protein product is CASSLVGLSTDTQYF.

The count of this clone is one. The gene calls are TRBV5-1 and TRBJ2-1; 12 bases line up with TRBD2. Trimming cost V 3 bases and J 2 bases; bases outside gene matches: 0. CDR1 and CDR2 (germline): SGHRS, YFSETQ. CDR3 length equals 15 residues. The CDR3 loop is CASSSSGRAYNEQFF. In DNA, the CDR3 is TGCGCCAGCAGCTCTAGCGGGAGGGCCTACAATGAGCAGTTCTTC. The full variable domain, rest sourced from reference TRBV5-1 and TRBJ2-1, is KAGVTQTPRYLIKTRGQQVTLSCSPISGHRSVSWYQQTPGQGLQFLFEYFSETQRNKGNFPGRFSGRQFSNSRSEMNVSTLELGDSALYLCASSSSGRAYNEQFFGPGTRLTVL.

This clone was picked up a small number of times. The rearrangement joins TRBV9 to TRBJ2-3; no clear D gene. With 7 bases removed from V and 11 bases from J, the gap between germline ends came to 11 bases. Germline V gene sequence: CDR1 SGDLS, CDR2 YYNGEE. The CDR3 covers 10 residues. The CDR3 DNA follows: TGTGCCAGCGGCGCGAATGGGCAGTATTTT. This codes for CASGANGQYF.

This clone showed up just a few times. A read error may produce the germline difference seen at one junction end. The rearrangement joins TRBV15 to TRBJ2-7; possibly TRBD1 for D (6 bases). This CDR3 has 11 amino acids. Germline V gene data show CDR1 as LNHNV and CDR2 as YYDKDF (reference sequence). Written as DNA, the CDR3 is TGTGCCACCAGCAGGGCCGAGGACAGAGACTTC. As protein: CATSRAEDRDF.

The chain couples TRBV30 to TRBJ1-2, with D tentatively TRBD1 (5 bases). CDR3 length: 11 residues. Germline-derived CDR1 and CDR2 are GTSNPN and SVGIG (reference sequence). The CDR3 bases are TGTGCTGAGGGGTGGAACTATGGCTACACCTTC. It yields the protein CAEGWNYGYTF.

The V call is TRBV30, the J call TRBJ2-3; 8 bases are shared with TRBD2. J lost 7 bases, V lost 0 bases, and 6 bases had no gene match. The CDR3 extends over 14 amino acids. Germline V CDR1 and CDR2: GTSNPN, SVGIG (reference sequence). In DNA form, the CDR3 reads TGTGCCTGGAGTGTGGTCGGGAGGGAGAATACGCAGTATTTT. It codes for CAWSVVGRENTQYF.

Written as DNA, the CDR3 is TGCAGCGTCACCCCCTCTGGTAGCGGCTACACCTTC. Protein product: CSVTPSGSGYTF. The V call is TRBV29-1, the J call TRBJ1-2; D unclear. With 6 bases removed from V and 8 bases from J, the gap between germline ends came to 16 bases. This CDR3 spans 12 amino acids. Germline V gene lookup returns CDR1 SQVTM and CDR2 ANQGSEA.

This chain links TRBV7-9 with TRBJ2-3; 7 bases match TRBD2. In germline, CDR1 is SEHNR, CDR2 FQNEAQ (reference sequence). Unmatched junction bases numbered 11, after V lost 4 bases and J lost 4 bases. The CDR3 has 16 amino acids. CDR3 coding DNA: TGTGCCAGCAGCTCTGGGAGGGGCAGAAGTTCAGATACGCAGTATTTT. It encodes CASSSGRGRSSDTQYF.

CDR3 region: CAWDKGIYEQYF. The CDR3, as DNA: TGTGCCTGGGACAAGGGGATCTACGAGCAGTACTTC. V is TRBV30 and J is TRBJ2-7; possible D gene TRBD1, 5 bases. The CDR3 length is 12 residues. Germline CDR1 is GTSNPN and CDR2 is SVGIG (reference sequence). Deletions cut 5 bases from V and 3 bases from J, with 11 bases between.

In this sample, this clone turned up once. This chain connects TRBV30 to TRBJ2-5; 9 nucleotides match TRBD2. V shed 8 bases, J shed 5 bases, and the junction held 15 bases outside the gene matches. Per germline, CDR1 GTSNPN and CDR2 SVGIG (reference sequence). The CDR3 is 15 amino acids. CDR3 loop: CALSSGTSRGETQYF. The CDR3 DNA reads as TGTGCCCTTTCGAGCGGGACTAGCCGAGGGGAGACCCAGTACTTC.

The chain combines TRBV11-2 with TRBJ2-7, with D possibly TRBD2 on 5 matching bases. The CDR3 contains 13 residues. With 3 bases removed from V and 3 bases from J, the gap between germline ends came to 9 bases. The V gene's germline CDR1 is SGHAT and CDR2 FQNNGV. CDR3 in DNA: TGTGCCAGCAGCTTCATCGGACTCTACGAGCAGTACTTC. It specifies CASSFIGLYEQYF.

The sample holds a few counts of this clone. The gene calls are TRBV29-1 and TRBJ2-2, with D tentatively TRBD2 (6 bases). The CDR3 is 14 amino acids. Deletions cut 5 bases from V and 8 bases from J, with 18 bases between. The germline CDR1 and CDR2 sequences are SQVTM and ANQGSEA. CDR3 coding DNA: TGCAGCGTTTCGCCGGGAGCTGGGAGGGGGGAGCTGTTTTTT. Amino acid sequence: CSVSPGAGRGELFF.

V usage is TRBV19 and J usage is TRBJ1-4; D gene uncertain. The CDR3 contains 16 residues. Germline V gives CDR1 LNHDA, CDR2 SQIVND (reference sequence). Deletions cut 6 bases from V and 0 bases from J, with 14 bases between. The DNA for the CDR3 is TGTGCCAGTAGGTTCACCAGAGCTGCAACTAATGAAAAACTGTTTTTT. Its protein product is CASRFTRAATNEKLFF.

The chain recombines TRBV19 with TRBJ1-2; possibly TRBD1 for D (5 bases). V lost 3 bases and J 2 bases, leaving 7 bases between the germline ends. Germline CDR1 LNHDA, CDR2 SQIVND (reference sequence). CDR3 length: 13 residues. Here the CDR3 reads CASSIRGNYGYTF. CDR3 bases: TGTGCCAGTAGTATCCGGGGGAACTATGGCTACACCTTC.

CDR3 DNA: TGCAGCGTTGTAGTCCCCGGACAGTTTTTTTACAATGAGCAGTTCTTC. As protein: CSVVVPGQFFYNEQFF. The gene calls are TRBV29-1 and TRBJ2-1; D might be TRBD1 (6 bases). Germline V CDR1 and CDR2: SQVTM, ANQGSEA. The CDR3 length is 16 residues. The germline V and J ends were trimmed by 4 bases and 4 bases, with 20 bases remaining between them.

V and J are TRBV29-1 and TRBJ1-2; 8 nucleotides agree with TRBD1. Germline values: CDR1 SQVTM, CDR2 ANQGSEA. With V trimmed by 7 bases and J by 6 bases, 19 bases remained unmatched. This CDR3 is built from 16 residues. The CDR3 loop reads CSAPALGQGEGDGYTF. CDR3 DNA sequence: TGCAGCGCCCCGGCCTTAGGACAGGGAGAGGGAGATGGCTACACCTTC.